One sample yielded the 2 T cell receptor beta chains listed below, sequenced in a study of regulatory T cells in long-lasting Graves disease. Assembly of TCR beta libraries relied on iRepertoire HTBI primers together with Arm-PCR of CDR3 regions. TCRdb independently ran MiXCR on the multiplex PCR reads; one entry per CDR3 protein. The sample comprises just over 600,000 distinct CDR3 sequences, around 17% of which are singletons, and about 18% rests with the top ten. The time point is: newly diagnosed GD, antithyroid drugs for less than 3 months. From RNA extracted from PBMCs, the TCR library was made. The sample was also linked to a second study, of T cells in Graves' hyperthyroidism and ophthalmopathy.

The source was peripheral blood mononuclear cells (PBMCs), collected at new diagnosis, from a patient treated with antithyroid drugs. The receptors originated from a woman between 25 and 40 years old with Graves disease.

This clonotype was counted between two and nine times. This chain connects TRBV6-5 to TRBJ1-6, with D perhaps TRBD1 (5 bases). CDR1 is MNHEY and CDR2 is SVGAGI in the germline V gene. With 2 bases removed from V and 7 bases from J, the gap between germline ends came to 9 bases. CDR3 length: 14 amino acids. Written as DNA, the CDR3 is TGTGCCAGCAGTTACCAGGGTGGAAATTCACCCCTCCACTTT. It encodes CASSYQGGNSPLHF.

The chain couples TRBV28 to TRBJ2-5, with unresolved D. V was shortened by 4 bases and J by 1 base, with 7 bases between the two germline ends. CDR3 size: 13 residues. Germline V gene sequence: CDR1 MDHEN, CDR2 SYDVKM. CDR3 loop: CASSSPAQETQYF. The CDR3, as DNA: TGTGCCAGCAGTTCCCCAGCCCAAGAGACCCAGTACTTC.